A selection of T cell receptor beta chains follows, all from one sample in a study of PD-1 blockade in classical Hodgkin lymphoma. The repertoire was sequenced with immunoSEQ multiplex PCR; TCRdb's copy has only in-frame clones and lacks some. This table has some 100,000 clones, about 89% appearing once. The sequenced sample was peripheral blood mononuclear cells (PBMCs), obtained before the second cycle of nivolumab. These receptors all come from a human donor with classical Hodgkin lymphoma. Each CDR3 is given without its conserved first and last residue. The order of the fields is J gene, V gene, CDR3 length, D gene, CDR3 protein. The D gene is left open where the match is weak.

J gene: TRBJ2-5; V gene: TRBV7-9; CDR3 length: 14; D gene: TRBD1; CDR3 protein: ASSEPGQGEGETQY
J gene: TRBJ2-7; V gene: TRBV6-5; CDR3 length: 12; D gene: TRBD1; CDR3 protein: ASSYGQGSYEQY
J gene: TRBJ2-7; V gene: TRBV4-3; CDR3 length: 15; D gene: TRBD1; CDR3 protein: ASSQEPAGTGLDEQY
J gene: TRBJ2-1; V gene: TRBV28; CDR3 length: 14; D gene: TRBD2; CDR3 protein: ASSRQGLAGLNEQF
J gene: TRBJ1-6; V gene: TRBV30; CDR3 length: 11; D gene: NA; CDR3 protein: APLGVNNSPLH
J gene: TRBJ2-7; V gene: TRBV19; CDR3 length: 13; D gene: NA; CDR3 protein: ASSIGRPSSYEQY
J gene: TRBJ1-1; V gene: TRBV7-2; CDR3 length: 14; D gene: NA; CDR3 protein: ASSPDPGVGDPEAF
J gene: TRBJ2-7; V gene: TRBV6-5; CDR3 length: 12; D gene: NA; CDR3 protein: ASSPGHLAAEQY
J gene: TRBJ2-7; V gene: TRBV6-5; CDR3 length: 13; D gene: NA; CDR3 protein: ASSPLAGASYEQY
J gene: TRBJ1-5; V gene: TRBV2; CDR3 length: 14; D gene: TRBD1; CDR3 protein: ASSEAGAGGSQPQH
J gene: TRBJ2-1; V gene: TRBV7-6; CDR3 length: 15; D gene: TRBD1; CDR3 protein: ASSPPGQTGGYNEQF
J gene: TRBJ2-1; V gene: TRBV7-7; CDR3 length: 11; D gene: NA; CDR3 protein: ASSSVGSNEQF
J gene: TRBJ1-6; V gene: TRBV27; CDR3 length: 13; D gene: NA; CDR3 protein: ASSPREGGNSPLH
J gene: TRBJ2-1; V gene: TRBV15; CDR3 length: 12; D gene: TRBD2; CDR3 protein: ATGRGGSYNEQF
J gene: TRBJ1-1; V gene: TRBV29-1; CDR3 length: 12; D gene: NA; CDR3 protein: SVQTRLQGTEAF
J gene: TRBJ2-7; V gene: TRBV27; CDR3 length: 12; D gene: NA; CDR3 protein: ASSRQGGDYEQY
J gene: TRBJ1-2; V gene: TRBV20-1; CDR3 length: 9; D gene: TRBD1; CDR3 protein: SARQGDGYT
J gene: TRBJ2-3; V gene: TRBV7-8; CDR3 length: 12; D gene: TRBD2; CDR3 protein: ASSSQGLAGTQY
J gene: TRBJ1-1; V gene: TRBV28; CDR3 length: 16; D gene: NA; CDR3 protein: ASRKRRPGQKSNTEAF
J gene: TRBJ2-2; V gene: TRBV4-1; CDR3 length: 19; D gene: TRBD2; CDR3 protein: ASSQDLGLAGGAGDTGELF
J gene: TRBJ1-3; V gene: TRBV6-6; CDR3 length: 13; D gene: NA; CDR3 protein: ASSLDSRSGNTIY
J gene: TRBJ2-2; V gene: TRBV7-8; CDR3 length: 14; D gene: NA; CDR3 protein: ASSLGNPGYTGELF
J gene: TRBJ1-5; V gene: TRBV6-5; CDR3 length: 11; D gene: NA; CDR3 protein: ASSSGGNQPQH
J gene: TRBJ1-2; V gene: TRBV2; CDR3 length: 13; D gene: NA; CDR3 protein: ASRAPRRSVYGYT
J gene: TRBJ1-3; V gene: TRBV19; CDR3 length: 14; D gene: NA; CDR3 protein: ASSGPLDISGNTIY
J gene: TRBJ2-2; V gene: TRBV6-6; CDR3 length: 13; D gene: NA; CDR3 protein: ASSYSEGYNGELF
J gene: TRBJ1-2; V gene: TRBV30; CDR3 length: 10; D gene: NA; CDR3 protein: AWSGLSEGYT
J gene: TRBJ1-5; V gene: TRBV29-1; CDR3 length: 12; D gene: TRBD1; CDR3 protein: SARDSGGGQPQH
J gene: TRBJ2-7; V gene: TRBV5-4; CDR3 length: 13; D gene: NA; CDR3 protein: ASSFSGTPYYEQY
J gene: TRBJ2-7; V gene: TRBV6-5; CDR3 length: 12; D gene: NA; CDR3 protein: ASSLDRFAYEQY
J gene: TRBJ2-7; V gene: TRBV9; CDR3 length: 13; D gene: TRBD1; CDR3 protein: ASSGWTGGPYEQY
J gene: TRBJ1-2; V gene: TRBV18; CDR3 length: 12; D gene: NA; CDR3 protein: ASFPSPRGYGYT
J gene: TRBJ1-4; V gene: TRBV5-1; CDR3 length: 12; D gene: NA; CDR3 protein: ASGFWGTNEKLF
J gene: TRBJ1-1; V gene: TRBV7-9; CDR3 length: 12; D gene: NA; CDR3 protein: ASSFQGLNTEAF
J gene: TRBJ1-1; V gene: TRBV19; CDR3 length: 14; D gene: NA; CDR3 protein: ASSTGRLLSNTEAF
J gene: TRBJ1-2; V gene: TRBV4-2; CDR3 length: 13; D gene: TRBD1; CDR3 protein: ASSHLPGQGYGYT
J gene: TRBJ2-2; V gene: TRBV27; CDR3 length: 13; D gene: TRBD1; CDR3 protein: ASKFDRVGTGELF
J gene: TRBJ1-2; V gene: TRBV2; CDR3 length: 12; D gene: NA; CDR3 protein: ASILNLRRYGYT
J gene: TRBJ2-7; V gene: TRBV30; CDR3 length: 13; D gene: TRBD1; CDR3 protein: AWTKDRGGSYEQY
J gene: TRBJ1-2; V gene: TRBV15; CDR3 length: 13; D gene: NA; CDR3 protein: ATSRETGPLGGYT
J gene: TRBJ2-5; V gene: TRBV19; CDR3 length: 13; D gene: TRBD2; CDR3 protein: ASSIRRGGAETQY
J gene: TRBJ1-5; V gene: TRBV2; CDR3 length: 14; D gene: TRBD1; CDR3 protein: ASSRDRSIPNQPQH
J gene: TRBJ1-2; V gene: TRBV27; CDR3 length: 14; D gene: NA; CDR3 protein: ASGRESKGANYGYT
J gene: TRBJ2-1; V gene: TRBV10-2; CDR3 length: 9; D gene: NA; CDR3 protein: ASSATHEQF
J gene: TRBJ1-2; V gene: TRBV2; CDR3 length: 17; D gene: NA; CDR3 protein: ASISIWTSPGTGHYGYT
J gene: TRBJ1-1; V gene: TRBV11-2; CDR3 length: 12; D gene: TRBD1; CDR3 protein: ASSLNRGHTEAF
J gene: TRBJ2-3; V gene: TRBV7-2; CDR3 length: 12; D gene: TRBD1; CDR3 protein: ASRLDRAIDTQY
J gene: TRBJ2-1; V gene: TRBV7-9; CDR3 length: 10; D gene: NA; CDR3 protein: ASSLELGEQF
J gene: TRBJ2-7; V gene: TRBV7-9; CDR3 length: 13; D gene: TRBD1; CDR3 protein: ASSLAYRGVSEQY
J gene: TRBJ2-3; V gene: TRBV5-1; CDR3 length: 12; D gene: TRBD2; CDR3 protein: ASSLVGGANTQY
J gene: TRBJ2-3; V gene: TRBV10-1; CDR3 length: 12; D gene: TRBD1; CDR3 protein: ASEPGQGTDTQY
J gene: TRBJ2-3; V gene: TRBV18; CDR3 length: 10; D gene: NA; CDR3 protein: ASSPYTDTQY